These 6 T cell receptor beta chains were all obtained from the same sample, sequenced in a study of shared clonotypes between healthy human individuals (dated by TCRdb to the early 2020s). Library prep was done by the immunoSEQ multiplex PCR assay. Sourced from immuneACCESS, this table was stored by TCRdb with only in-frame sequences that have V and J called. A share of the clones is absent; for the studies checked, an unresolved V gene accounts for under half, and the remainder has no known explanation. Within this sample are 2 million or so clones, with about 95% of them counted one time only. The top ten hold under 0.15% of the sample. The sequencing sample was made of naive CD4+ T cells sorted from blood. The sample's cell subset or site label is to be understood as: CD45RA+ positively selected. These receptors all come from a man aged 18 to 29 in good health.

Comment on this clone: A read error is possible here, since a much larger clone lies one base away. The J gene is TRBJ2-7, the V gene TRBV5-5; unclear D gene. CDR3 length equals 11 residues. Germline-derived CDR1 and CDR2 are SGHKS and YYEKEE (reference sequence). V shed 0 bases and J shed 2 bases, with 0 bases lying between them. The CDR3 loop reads CASSLAYEQYF. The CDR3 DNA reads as TGTGCCAGCAGCTTGGCCTACGAGCAGTACTTC.

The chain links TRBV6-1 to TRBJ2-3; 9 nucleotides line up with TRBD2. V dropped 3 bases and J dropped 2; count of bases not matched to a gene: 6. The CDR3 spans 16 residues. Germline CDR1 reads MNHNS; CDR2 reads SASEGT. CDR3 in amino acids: CASSDGASGITDTQYF. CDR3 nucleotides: TGTGCCAGCAGTGACGGTGCTAGCGGGATCACAGATACGCAGTATTTT.

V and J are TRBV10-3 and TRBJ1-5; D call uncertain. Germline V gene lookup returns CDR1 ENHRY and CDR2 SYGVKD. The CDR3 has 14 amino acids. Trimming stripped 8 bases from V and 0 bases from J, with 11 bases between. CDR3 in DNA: TGTGCCATCGGCTCGCAGCCTAGCAATCAGCCCCAGCATTTT. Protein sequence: CAIGSQPSNQPQHF.

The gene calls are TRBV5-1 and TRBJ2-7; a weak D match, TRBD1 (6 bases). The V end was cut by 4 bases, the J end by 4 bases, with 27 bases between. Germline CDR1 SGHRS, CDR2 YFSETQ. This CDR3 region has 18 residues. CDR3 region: CASSGSTGPTTREYEQYF. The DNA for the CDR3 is TGCGCCAGCAGCGGCTCGACAGGACCTACGACCAGGGAGTACGAGCAGTACTTC. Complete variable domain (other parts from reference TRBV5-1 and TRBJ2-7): KAGVTQTPRYLIKTRGQQVTLSCSPISGHRSVSWYQQTPGQGLQFLFEYFSETQRNKGNFPGRFSGRQFSNSRSEMNVSTLELGDSALYLCASSGSTGPTTREYEQYFGPGTRLTVT.

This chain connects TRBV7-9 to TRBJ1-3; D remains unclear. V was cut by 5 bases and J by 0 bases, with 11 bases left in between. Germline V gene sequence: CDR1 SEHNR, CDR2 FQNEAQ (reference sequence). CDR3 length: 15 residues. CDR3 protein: CASSLRQASGNTIYF. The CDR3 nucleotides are TGTGCCAGCAGCCTGCGGCAGGCCTCTGGAAACACCATATATTTT.

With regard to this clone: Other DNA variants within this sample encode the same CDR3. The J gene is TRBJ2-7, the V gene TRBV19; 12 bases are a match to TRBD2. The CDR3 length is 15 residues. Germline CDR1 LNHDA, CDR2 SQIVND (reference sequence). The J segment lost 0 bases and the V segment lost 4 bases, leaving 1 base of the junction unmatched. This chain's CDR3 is CASSTLAGGSYEQYF. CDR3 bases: TGTGCCAGTAGTACACTAGCGGGAGGCTCCTACGAGCAGTACTTC.